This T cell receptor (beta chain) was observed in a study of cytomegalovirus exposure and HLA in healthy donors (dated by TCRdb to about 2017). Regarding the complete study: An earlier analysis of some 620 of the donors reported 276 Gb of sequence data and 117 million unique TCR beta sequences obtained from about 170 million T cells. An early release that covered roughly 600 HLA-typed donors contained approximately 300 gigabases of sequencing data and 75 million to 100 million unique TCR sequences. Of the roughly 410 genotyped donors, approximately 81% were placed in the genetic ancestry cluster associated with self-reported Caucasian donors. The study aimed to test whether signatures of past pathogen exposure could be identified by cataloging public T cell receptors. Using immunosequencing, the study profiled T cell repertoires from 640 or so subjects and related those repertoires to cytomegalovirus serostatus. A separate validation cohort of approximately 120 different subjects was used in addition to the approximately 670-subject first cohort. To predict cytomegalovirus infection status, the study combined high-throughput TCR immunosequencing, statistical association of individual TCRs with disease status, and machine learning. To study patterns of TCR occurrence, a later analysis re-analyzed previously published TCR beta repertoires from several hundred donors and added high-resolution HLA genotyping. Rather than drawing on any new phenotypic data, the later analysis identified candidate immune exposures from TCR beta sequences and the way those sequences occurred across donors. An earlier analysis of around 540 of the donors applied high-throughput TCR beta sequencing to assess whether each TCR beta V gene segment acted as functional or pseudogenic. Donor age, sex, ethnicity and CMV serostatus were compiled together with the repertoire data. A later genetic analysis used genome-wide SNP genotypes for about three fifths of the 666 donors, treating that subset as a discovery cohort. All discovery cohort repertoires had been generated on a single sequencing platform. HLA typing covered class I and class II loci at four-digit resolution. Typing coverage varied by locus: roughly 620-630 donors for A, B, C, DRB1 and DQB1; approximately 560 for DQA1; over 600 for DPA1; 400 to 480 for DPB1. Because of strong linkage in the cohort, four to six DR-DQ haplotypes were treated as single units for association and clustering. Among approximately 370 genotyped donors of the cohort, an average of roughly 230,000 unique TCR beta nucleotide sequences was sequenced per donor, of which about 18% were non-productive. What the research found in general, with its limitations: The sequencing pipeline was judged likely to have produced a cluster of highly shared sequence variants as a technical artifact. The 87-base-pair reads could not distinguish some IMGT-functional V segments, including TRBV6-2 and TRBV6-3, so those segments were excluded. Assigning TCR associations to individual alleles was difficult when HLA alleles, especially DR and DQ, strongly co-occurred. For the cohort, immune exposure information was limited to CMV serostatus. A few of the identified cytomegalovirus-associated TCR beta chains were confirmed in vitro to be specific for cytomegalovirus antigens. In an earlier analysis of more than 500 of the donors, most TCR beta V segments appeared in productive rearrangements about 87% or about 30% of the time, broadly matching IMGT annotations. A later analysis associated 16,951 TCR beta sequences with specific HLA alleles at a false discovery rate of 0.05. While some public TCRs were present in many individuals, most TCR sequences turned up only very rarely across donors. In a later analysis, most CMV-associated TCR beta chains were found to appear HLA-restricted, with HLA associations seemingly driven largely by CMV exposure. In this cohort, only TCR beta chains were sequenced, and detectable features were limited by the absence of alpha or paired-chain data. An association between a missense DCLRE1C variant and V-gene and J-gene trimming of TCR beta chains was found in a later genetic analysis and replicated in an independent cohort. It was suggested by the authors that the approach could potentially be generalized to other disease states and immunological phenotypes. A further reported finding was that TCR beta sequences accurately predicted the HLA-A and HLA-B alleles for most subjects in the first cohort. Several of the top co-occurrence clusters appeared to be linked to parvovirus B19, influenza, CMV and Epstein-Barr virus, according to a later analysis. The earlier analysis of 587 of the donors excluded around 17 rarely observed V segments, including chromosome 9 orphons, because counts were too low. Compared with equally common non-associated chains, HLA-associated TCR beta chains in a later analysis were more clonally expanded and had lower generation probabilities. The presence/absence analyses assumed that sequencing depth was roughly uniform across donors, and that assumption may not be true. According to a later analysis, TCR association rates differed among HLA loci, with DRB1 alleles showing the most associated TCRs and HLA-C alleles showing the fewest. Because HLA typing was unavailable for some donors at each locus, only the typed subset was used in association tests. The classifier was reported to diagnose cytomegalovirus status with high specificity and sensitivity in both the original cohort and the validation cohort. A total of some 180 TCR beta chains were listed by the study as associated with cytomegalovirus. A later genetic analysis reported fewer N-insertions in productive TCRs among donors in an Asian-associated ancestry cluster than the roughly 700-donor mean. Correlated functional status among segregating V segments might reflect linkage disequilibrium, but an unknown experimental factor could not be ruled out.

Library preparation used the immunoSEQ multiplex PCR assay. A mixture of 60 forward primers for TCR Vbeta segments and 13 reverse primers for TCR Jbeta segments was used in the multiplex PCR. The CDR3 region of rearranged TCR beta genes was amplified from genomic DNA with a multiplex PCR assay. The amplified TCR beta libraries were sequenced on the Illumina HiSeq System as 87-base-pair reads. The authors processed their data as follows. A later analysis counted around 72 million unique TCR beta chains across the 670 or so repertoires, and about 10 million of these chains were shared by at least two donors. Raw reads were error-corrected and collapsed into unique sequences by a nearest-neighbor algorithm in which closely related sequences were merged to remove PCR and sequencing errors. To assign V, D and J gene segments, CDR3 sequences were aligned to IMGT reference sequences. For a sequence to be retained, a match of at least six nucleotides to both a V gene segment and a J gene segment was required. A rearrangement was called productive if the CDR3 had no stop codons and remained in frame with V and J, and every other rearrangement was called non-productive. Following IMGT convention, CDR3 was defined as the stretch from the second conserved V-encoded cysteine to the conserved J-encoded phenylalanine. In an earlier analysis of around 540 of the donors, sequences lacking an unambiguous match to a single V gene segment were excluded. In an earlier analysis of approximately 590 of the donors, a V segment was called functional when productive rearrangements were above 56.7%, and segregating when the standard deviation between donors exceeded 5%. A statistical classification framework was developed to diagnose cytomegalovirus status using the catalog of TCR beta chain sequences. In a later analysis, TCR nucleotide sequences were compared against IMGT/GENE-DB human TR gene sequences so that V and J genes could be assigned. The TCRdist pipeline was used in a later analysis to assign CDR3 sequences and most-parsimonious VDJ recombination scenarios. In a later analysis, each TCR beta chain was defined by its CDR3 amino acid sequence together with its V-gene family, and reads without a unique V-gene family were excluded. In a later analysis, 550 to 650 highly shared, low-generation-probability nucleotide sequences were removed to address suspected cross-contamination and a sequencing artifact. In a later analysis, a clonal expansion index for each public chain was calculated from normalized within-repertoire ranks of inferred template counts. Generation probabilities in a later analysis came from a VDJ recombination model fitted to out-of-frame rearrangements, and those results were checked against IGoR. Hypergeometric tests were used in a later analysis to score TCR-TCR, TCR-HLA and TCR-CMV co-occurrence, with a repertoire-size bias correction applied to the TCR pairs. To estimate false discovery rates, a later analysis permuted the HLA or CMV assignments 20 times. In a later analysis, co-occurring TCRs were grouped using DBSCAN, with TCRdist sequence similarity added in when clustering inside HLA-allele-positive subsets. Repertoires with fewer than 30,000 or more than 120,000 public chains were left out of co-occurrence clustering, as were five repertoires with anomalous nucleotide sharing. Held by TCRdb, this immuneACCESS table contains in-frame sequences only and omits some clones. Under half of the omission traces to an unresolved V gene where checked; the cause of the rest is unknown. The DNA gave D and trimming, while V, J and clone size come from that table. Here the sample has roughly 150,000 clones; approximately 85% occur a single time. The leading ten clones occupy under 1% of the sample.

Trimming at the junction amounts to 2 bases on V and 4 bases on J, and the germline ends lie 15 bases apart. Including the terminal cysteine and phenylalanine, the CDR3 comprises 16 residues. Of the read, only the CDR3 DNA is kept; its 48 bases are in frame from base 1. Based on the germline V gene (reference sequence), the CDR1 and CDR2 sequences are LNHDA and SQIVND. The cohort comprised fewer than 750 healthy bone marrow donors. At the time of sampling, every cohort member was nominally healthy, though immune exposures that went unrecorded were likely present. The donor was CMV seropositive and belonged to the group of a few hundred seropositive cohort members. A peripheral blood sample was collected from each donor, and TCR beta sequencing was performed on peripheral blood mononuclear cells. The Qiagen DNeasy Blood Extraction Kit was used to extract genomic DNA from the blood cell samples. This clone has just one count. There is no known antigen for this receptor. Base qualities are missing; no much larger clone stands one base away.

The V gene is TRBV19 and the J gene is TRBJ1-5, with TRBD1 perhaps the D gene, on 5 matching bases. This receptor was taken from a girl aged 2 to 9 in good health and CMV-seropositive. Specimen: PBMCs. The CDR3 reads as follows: CASSITPDSRNQPQHF. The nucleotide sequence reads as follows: TGTGCCAGTAGTATAACCCCCGACAGTAGGAATCAGCCCCAGCATTTT.